What follows are 32 T cell receptor beta chains derived from one specimen sequenced in a study of spatial heterogeneity in lung cancer. TCRdb re-analysed the 5' RACE reads in MiXCR, keeping a single row per CDR3 protein. The table records approximately 56,000 distinct CDR3 sequences, roughly 7.4% of them present only once. Described time point: blood at routine non-recurrence follow-up after resection. Unsorted whole RNA of tumor, nontumor lung or frozen PBMC was sequenced. Sample: PBMCs, taken at follow-up. The receptors derive from a female donor with early-stage non-small cell lung cancer.

This clonotype has at least ten counts. The chain joins TRBV27 to TRBJ2-7, with 8 bases lining up with TRBD2. The CDR3 spans 16 residues. Germline V gene lookup returns CDR1 MNHEY and CDR2 SMNVEV (reference sequence). V dropped 1 base and J dropped 0; count of bases not matched to a gene: 5. The chain's CDR3 is CASSLFAGGSSYEQYF. The CDR3 DNA reads TGTGCCAGCAGTTTATTTGCGGGGGGAAGCTCCTACGAGCAGTACTTC.

This clonotype was observed at least ten times. The gene calls are TRBV9 and TRBJ1-6, with D tentatively TRBD1 (5 bases). In germline, CDR1 is SGDLS, CDR2 YYNGEE. This CDR3 spans 14 amino acids. Trimming cost V 3 bases and J 4 bases, with 8 bases left between them. CDR3 nucleotides: TGTGCCAGCAGCGGGGACGGGTATAATTCACCCCTCCACTTT. This sequence encodes CASSGDGYNSPLHF.

In this sample, this clonotype turned up a few times. The CDR3 region has the DNA TGTGCCAGCAGCTTGTCGGGACGAGCCTACGAGCAGTACTTC. Translation: CASSLSGRAYEQYF. The chain has TRBV5-4 and TRBJ2-7; the D call may be TRBD1 or TRBD2 (5 bases each). The CDR3 length is 14 residues. Germline values: CDR1 SGHNT, CDR2 YYREEE (reference sequence). V was pared by 1 base and J by 2 bases, with 10 bases between.

This clonotype was seen ten or more times. The chain joins TRBV12-3 or TRBV12-4 to TRBJ2-5; TRBD1 agrees at 8 bases. The CDR3 has 18 amino acids. J lost 4 bases, V lost 5 bases, and 18 bases had no gene match. DNA for the CDR3: TGTGCCAGCAGTGCCCCCCCCGGTAGGACAGGGAAAGGAGAGACCCAGTACTTC. Protein product: CASSAPPGRTGKGETQYF.

This clonotype was recorded at least ten times. V is TRBV3-1 and J is TRBJ2-3; D is possibly TRBD1 or TRBD2 (5 bases each). This CDR3 comprises 16 residues. Looked up from germline, CDR1 is LGHDT and CDR2 is YNNKEL (reference sequence). V was shortened by 4 bases and J by 2 bases, with 16 bases between the two germline ends. The CDR3 loop is CASSRGSPGTTDTQYF. DNA of the CDR3: TGTGCCAGCAGCCGCGGAAGTCCAGGGACCACAGATACGCAGTATTTT.

This clonotype occurred a few times. V gene TRBV7-9 combines with J gene TRBJ1-1; D is possibly TRBD1 (5 bases). The germline V and J ends were trimmed by 5 bases and 1 base, with 14 bases remaining between them. This CDR3 has 15 amino acids. CDR1 and CDR2 (germline): SEHNR, FQNEAQ (reference sequence). The CDR3 spells CASSPPGLGNTEAFF. The CDR3 nucleotides read TGTGCCAGCAGCCCCCCAGGGTTAGGGAACACTGAAGCTTTCTTT.

This clonotype has a handful of counts. This rearrangement joins TRBV7-9 to TRBJ1-5; 7 bases fit TRBD1. This CDR3 has 13 amino acids. Germline CDR1 and CDR2: SEHNR and FQNEAQ (reference sequence). Unmatched junction bases numbered 5, after V lost 6 bases and J lost 6 bases. The CDR3 DNA reads as TGTGCCAGCAGTCTTACAGGGGTTCAGCCCCAGCATTTT. It yields the protein CASSLTGVQPQHF.

This clonotype came up a few times. The chain joins TRBV5-1 to TRBJ1-1, with D maybe TRBD1 (6 bases). Trimming cost V 3 bases and J 4 bases, with 16 bases left between them. Per germline, CDR1 SGHRS and CDR2 YFSETQ. CDR3 length: 15 amino acids. CDR3 in amino acids: CASSSLTGRTTEAFF. The CDR3, as DNA: TGCGCCAGCAGCTCGCTTACAGGGAGGACCACTGAAGCTTTCTTT.

This clonotype came up a few times. CDR3 nucleotide sequence: TGTGCCAGCAGTCTCCAGAGTGGGCTGAACACTGAAGCTTTCTTT. Translating gives CASSLQSGLNTEAFF. The chain is built from TRBV7-9 and TRBJ1-1; D is unresolved. Trimming left V 6 bases short and J 0 bases short, with 14 bases between. The CDR3 sequence is 15 residues long. Germline V gene data show CDR1 as SEHNR and CDR2 as FQNEAQ (reference sequence).

This clonotype was recorded many times. The chain carries TRBV7-6 and TRBJ2-2; TRBD2 aligns across 12 bases. This CDR3 region has 19 residues. Unmatched junction bases numbered 8, after V lost 0 bases and J lost 3 bases. Germline CDR1 SGHVS, CDR2 FNYEAQ. CDR3 loop: CASSLAGTSGRRYTGELFF. Here the CDR3 DNA reads TGTGCCAGCAGCTTAGCCGGGACTAGCGGGCGTCGGTACACCGGGGAGCTGTTTTTT.

At least ten counts were recorded for this clonotype. J is TRBJ2-3 and V is TRBV18; D call uncertain. Between the trimmed V and J ends, which lost 2 bases and 3 bases, there was a span of 0 bases. CDR1 KGHSH and CDR2 LQKENI come from the germline V gene. CDR3 size: 11 residues. The CDR3: CASSPTDTQYF. CDR3 in DNA: TGTGCCAGCTCACCAACAGATACGCAGTATTTT.

The chain combines TRBV19 with TRBJ1-2, with a possible D match to TRBD1 (5 bases). Germline CDR1 is LNHDA and CDR2 is SQIVND (reference sequence). The CDR3 has 12 amino acids. The V and J ends lost 5 bases and 4 bases respectively, with 8 bases between them. CDR3 in amino acids: CASSLQAYGYTF. CDR3 sequence (DNA): TGTGCCAGTAGTCTACAGGCCTATGGCTACACCTTC.

This clonotype was recorded a few times. The rearrangement uses TRBV12-3 or TRBV12-4 and TRBJ2-7; TRBD2 agrees at 7 bases. The CDR3 sequence is 11 residues long. Unmatched junction bases numbered 3, after V lost 1 base and J lost 12 bases. CDR3 coding DNA: TGTGCCAGCAGTTTAGGGACTAGTGTGTACTTC. It codes for CASSLGTSVYF.

The CDR3 nucleotides are TGCGCCAGCAGCCTCCTAGCGGGGGCGTACAATGAGCAGTTCTTC. This gives the protein CASSLLAGAYNEQFF. The chain employs TRBV4-1 and TRBJ2-1, with TRBD2 identical over 10 bases. Trimming at V came to 4 bases and at J to 4 bases, leaving 4 bases not matched to a gene. This CDR3 region has 15 residues. Germline assignment: CDR1 MGHRA and CDR2 YSYEKL.

This clonotype was recorded at least ten times. This rearrangement joins TRBV27 to TRBJ2-5; 12 nucleotides agree with TRBD2. CDR1 is MNHEY and CDR2 is SMNVEV in the germline V gene (reference sequence). There are 17 residues in the CDR3. J gave up 5 bases and V 1 base, and 8 bases lay outside the gene matches. The CDR3 region is CASSLFGLAGLGETQYF. Here the CDR3 DNA reads TGTGCCAGCAGTTTATTCGGACTAGCGGGGTTGGGTGAGACCCAGTACTTC.

V and J are TRBV20-1 and TRBJ2-2, with D possibly TRBD2 on 5 matching bases. V was trimmed by 3 bases and J by 4 bases, leaving 15 bases between them. CDR3 length: 15 residues. The germline gives CDR1 DFQATT, CDR2 SNEGSKA (reference sequence). This chain's CDR3 is CSARARLASTGELFF. In DNA, the CDR3 is TGCAGTGCTAGGGCCCGGCTAGCTAGCACCGGGGAGCTGTTTTTT.

This clonotype was picked up many times. The chain combines TRBV24-1 with TRBJ2-1; D may be TRBD1 or TRBD2 (5 bases each). Trimming cost V 3 bases and J 10 bases, with 12 bases left between them. Germline values: CDR1 KGHDR, CDR2 SFDVKD. CDR3 length: 13 amino acids. The CDR3 region has the DNA TGTGCCACCAGTGATGGGTGGGGCGGGGAGCAGTTCTTC. It encodes CATSDGWGGEQFF.

This clonotype was seen a few times. The CDR3 DNA reads as TGTGCCAGTACTAGCGGAGCCTACGAGCAGTACTTC. Encoded protein: CASTSGAYEQYF. The rearrangement joins TRBV19 to TRBJ2-7; 7 nucleotides match TRBD2. V lost 7 bases and J lost 2; bases outside the gene matches: 2. This CDR3 spans 12 amino acids. Germline lookup yields CDR1 LNHDA and CDR2 SQIVND (reference sequence).

This clonotype occurred many times. This chain connects TRBV7-8 to TRBJ2-6, with 9 bases aligning to TRBD2. Germline V CDR1 and CDR2: SGHVS, FQNEAQ. The CDR3 runs to 18 residues. Trimming removed 0 bases from V and 2 bases from J; junction bases left unmatched: 5. Here the CDR3 reads CASSLAGAGGPGANVLTF. Here the CDR3 DNA reads TGTGCCAGCAGCTTAGCGGGAGCGGGGGGACCTGGGGCCAACGTCCTGACTTTC.

This clonotype was detected only a few times. The chain uses TRBV3-1 and TRBJ2-2; D is unresolved. Germline CDR1 is LGHDT and CDR2 is YNNKEL (reference sequence). V lost 4 bases and J 6 bases, leaving 12 bases between the germline ends. CDR3 length: 14 amino acids. The CDR3 protein is CASSLHQSPGELFF. DNA of the CDR3: TGTGCCAGCAGCCTCCATCAGTCTCCCGGGGAGCTGTTTTTT.

CDR3 sequence: CASSPPTVDEQYF. As DNA, the CDR3 is TGTGCCAGCTCACCACCTACAGTGGACGAGCAGTACTTC. The chain is built from TRBV18 and TRBJ2-7; D unresolved. Between the trimmed V and J ends, which lost 0 bases and 5 bases, there was a span of 8 bases. The CDR3 has 13 amino acids. Per germline, CDR1 KGHSH and CDR2 LQKENI.

This clonotype occurred many times. The chain is built from TRBV4-1 and TRBJ1-2; D not resolved. Deletions cut 0 bases from V and 6 bases from J, with 20 bases between. CDR1 is MGHRA, CDR2 YSYEKL, per germline. CDR3 size: 17 residues. In DNA form, the CDR3 reads TGCGCCAGCAGCCAAGACTCAATCTTACGGACGGAGCATGGCTACACCTTC. It codes for CASSQDSILRTEHGYTF.

This clonotype has only a few counts. The rearrangement links TRBV7-2 to TRBJ2-5, with D perhaps TRBD1 or TRBD2 (5 bases each). The CDR3 has 12 residues. Germline V gene sequence: CDR1 SGHTA, CDR2 FQGNSA. V lost 7 bases and J lost 7, with 13 bases in between. The CDR3 nucleotides are TGTGCCAGCACCCTGGGGGTGACGACCCAGTACTTC. Translating gives CASTLGVTTQYF.

V usage is TRBV3-1 and J usage is TRBJ2-1, with unresolved D. CDR1 and CDR2 (germline): LGHDT, YNNKEL (reference sequence). This CDR3 comprises 15 residues. V was cut by 4 bases and J by 0 bases, with 10 bases left in between. This chain's CDR3 is CASSLPSSSYNEQFF. DNA for the CDR3: TGTGCCAGCAGCCTCCCATCCAGCTCCTACAATGAGCAGTTCTTC.

This clonotype was picked up many times. The rearrangement joins TRBV27 to TRBJ2-5; possible D gene TRBD1, 5 bases. Trimming left V 3 bases short and J 5 bases short, with 10 bases between. This CDR3 contains 13 residues. The germline gives CDR1 MNHEY, CDR2 SMNVEV (reference sequence). CDR3 region: CASSFQAGETQYF. The CDR3 bases are TGTGCCAGCAGTTTTCAAGCAGGGGAGACCCAGTACTTC.

The sample holds a few counts of this clonotype. This chain joins TRBV12-3 or TRBV12-4 and TRBJ2-1; the match to TRBD1 covers 10 bases. Losses at the gene ends were 6 bases for V and 7 bases for J; bases not matched to a gene: 12. CDR3 size: 16 residues. The chain's CDR3 is CASRRQGALSTNEQFF. In DNA, the CDR3 is TGTGCCAGCAGGCGACAGGGGGCCCTCTCTACAAATGAGCAGTTCTTC.

The chain combines TRBV4-1 with TRBJ2-1, with TRBD2 as a possible D gene (6 bases). CDR1 is MGHRA, CDR2 YSYEKL, per germline. The CDR3 length is 13 residues. V lost 6 bases, J lost 9 bases, and 15 bases lay in between. The CDR3 loop is CASRGFSGPEQFF. As DNA, the CDR3 is TGCGCCAGCAGGGGCTTTAGCGGCCCTGAGCAGTTCTTC.

The chain uses TRBV11-2 and TRBJ1-1; tentatively, D is TRBD1 (5 bases). The CDR3 runs to 14 residues. The V end lost 1 base, the J end lost 8 bases, and 14 bases lay between the germline ends. Germline CDR1 and CDR2: SGHAT and FQNNGV. This CDR3 is CASSLVAGPFEAFF. The CDR3 region has the DNA TGTGCCAGCAGCTTAGTGGCAGGGCCCTTCGAAGCTTTCTTT.

In its sample, this clonotype was seen many times. V gene TRBV20-1 combines with J gene TRBJ2-3; D might be TRBD2 (6 bases). Germline values: CDR1 DFQATT, CDR2 SNEGSKA (reference sequence). The CDR3 consists of 15 residues. V dropped 0 bases and J dropped 3 bases, with 13 bases sitting between them. The CDR3 protein is CSARDMGRGTDTQYF. The CDR3 DNA is TGCAGTGCTAGAGATATGGGGCGGGGAACAGATACGCAGTATTTT.

This clonotype came up many times. The rearrangement joins TRBV7-9 to TRBJ1-1; 8 positions match TRBD1. Losses at the gene ends were 3 bases for V and 4 bases for J; bases not matched to a gene: 1. Looked up from germline, CDR1 is SEHNR and CDR2 is FQNEAQ (reference sequence). This CDR3 spans 13 amino acids. The CDR3 region has the DNA TGTGCCAGCAGCTTTACAGGGGGCACTGAAGCTTTCTTT. Translation gives CASSFTGGTEAFF.

The table lists this clonotype with a few counts. The chain uses TRBV28 and TRBJ2-7; 7 bases fit TRBD1. This CDR3 comprises 13 residues. Germline V gene lookup returns CDR1 MDHEN and CDR2 SYDVKM. With 6 bases clipped from V and 6 bases from J, the junction kept 8 bases outside the gene matches. For the CDR3, the DNA is TGTGCCAGCAGGGAATCGACAGGGAGCGAGCAGTACTTC. Protein product: CASRESTGSEQYF.

This clonotype came up a few times. The V and J genes are TRBV7-8 and TRBJ1-6; the D gene is possibly TRBD1 (5 bases). The CDR3 runs 14 residues. V lost 4 bases and J lost 6, with 10 bases in between. Germline V CDR1 and CDR2: SGHVS, FQNEAQ. CDR3 region: CASSSRAANSPLHF. DNA of the CDR3: TGTGCCAGCAGCTCCAGGGCGGCTAATTCACCCCTCCACTTT.